This is a list of T cell receptor beta chains from one sample in a study of T cell responses to AZD1222 COVID-19 vaccine. Generated by immunoSEQ multiplex PCR, the TCRdb table keeps only in-frame clones and is missing some. The profile shows 100,000 to 150,000 clones, 70% to 90% of them singletons. Sequenced material: peripheral blood, taken on day 0 of AZD1222 vaccination. The receptors here all came from an adult in good health. The CDR3 runs from the conserved cysteine through the conserved F or W. A D gene is named only where the DNA matches it firmly. Clone size is shown for a subset of rows, as once, few, many or a class of expanded clone.

V	J	D	size	CDR3	DNA
TRBV7-2	TRBJ1-1	TRBD1	NA	CASSLMGTGNTEAFF	TGTGCCAGCAGCTTAATGGGGACAGGGAACACTGAAGCTTTCTTT
TRBV6-5	TRBJ1-1	NA	NA	CASLLGGQMNTEAFF	TGTGCCAGCCTCCTAGGGGGGCAGATGAACACTGAAGCTTTCTTT
TRBV25-1	TRBJ2-1	TRBD1	NA	CASSVTTGGRGSYNEQFF	TGTGCCAGCAGTGTAACAACAGGGGGCCGTGGCTCCTACAATGAGCAGTTCTTC
TRBV6-2/TRBV6-3	TRBJ2-7	NA	NA	CASSGAGTPFYEQYF	TGTGCCAGCAGTGGCGCCGGGACCCCCTTCTACGAGCAGTACTTC
TRBV3-1/TRBV3-2	TRBJ2-1	NA	NA	CASSQDYRATLRNEQFF	TGTGCCAGCAGCCAGGATTACCGGGCCACACTCCGAAATGAGCAGTTCTTC
TRBV4-3	TRBJ2-1	TRBD1	NA	CASSQGQGYNEQFF	TGCGCCAGCAGCCAGGGACAGGGATACAATGAGCAGTTCTTC
TRBV21-1	TRBJ1-4	NA	NA	CASSKISIGVGQPNEKLFF	TGTGCCAGCAGCAAAATCAGTATTGGGGTAGGGCAGCCGAATGAAAAACTGTTTTTT
TRBV14	TRBJ1-1	NA	NA	CASSQIPAYTEAFF	TGTGCCAGCAGCCAAATCCCGGCCTACACTGAAGCTTTCTTT
TRBV28	TRBJ1-2	TRBD1	once	CASNRGARSYGYTF	TGTGCCAGCAACAGGGGGGCCCGCTCCTATGGCTACACCTTC
TRBV28	TRBJ1-2	NA	NA	CASSSTVEGRGGYTF	TGTGCCAGCAGTTCCACTGTTGAGGGACGGGGTGGCTACACCTTC
TRBV11-2	TRBJ1-6	TRBD1	once	CASSPWTGDSPLHF	TGTGCCAGCAGCCCCTGGACAGGGGATTCACCCCTCCACTTT
TRBV30	TRBJ1-2	NA	once	CAWSVASLAGYTF	TGTGCCTGGAGTGTAGCCAGCCTCGCCGGCTACACCTTC
TRBV6-1	TRBJ2-7	TRBD1	NA	CASSERTGTHHEQYF	TGTGCCAGCAGTGAACGGACAGGCACCCATCACGAGCAGTACTTC
TRBV5-1	TRBJ2-7	NA	NA	CASSLGAGSYEQYF	TGCGCCAGCAGCTTGGGGGCCGGAAGCTACGAGCAGTACTTC
TRBV12-3/TRBV12-4	TRBJ1-2	NA	NA	CASSKTGSGYTF	TGTGCCAGCAGTAAAACAGGGAGCGGCTACACCTTC
TRBV2	TRBJ1-2	NA	NA	CASFGGAGDGYTF	TGTGCCAGCTTCGGGGGCGCCGGTGATGGCTACACCTTC
TRBV28	TRBJ1-2	NA	NA	CASSFTNYGYTF	TGTGCCAGCAGTTTCACCAACTATGGCTACACCTTC
TRBV2	TRBJ1-6	NA	NA	CASSNPPGPYNSPLHF	TGTGCCAGCAGCAATCCGCCGGGCCCCTATAATTCACCCCTCCACTTT
TRBV12-3/TRBV12-4	TRBJ1-2	NA	NA	CASRYLYGYTF	TGTGCCAGCAGGTACCTCTATGGCTACACCTTC
TRBV9	TRBJ2-7	NA	NA	CASSAQEGYEQYF	TGTGCCAGCAGCGCCCAGGAGGGTTACGAGCAGTACTTC
TRBV10-3	TRBJ2-7	TRBD2	NA	CAISGGGLSYEQYF	TGTGCCATCAGTGGCGGGGGACTCTCCTACGAGCAGTACTTC
TRBV9	TRBJ2-1	TRBD1	NA	CASSGLQGAAYNEQFF	TGTGCCAGCAGCGGGCTGCAGGGGGCAGCCTACAATGAGCAGTTCTTC
TRBV6-5	TRBJ1-1	NA	NA	CASSTWTEMNTEAFF	TGTGCCAGCAGTACTTGGACAGAGATGAACACTGAAGCTTTCTTT
TRBV11-3	TRBJ1-1	NA	NA	CASSFGKNTEAFF	TGTGCCAGCAGCTTTGGGAAGAACACTGAAGCTTTCTTT
TRBV3-1/TRBV3-2	TRBJ2-5	NA	NA	CASSQADIQETQYF	TGTGCCAGCAGCCAAGCAGATATACAAGAGACCCAGTACTTC
TRBV19	TRBJ1-2	NA	NA	CASSIDSFYGYTF	TGTGCCAGTAGTATCGACAGTTTCTATGGCTACACCTTC
TRBV4-3	TRBJ1-1	NA	NA	CASSQEAGVWQNTEAFF	TGCGCCAGCAGCCAAGAGGCAGGGGTGTGGCAAAACACTGAAGCTTTCTTT
TRBV15	TRBJ2-7	NA	few	CATSVGAARNEQYF	TGTGCCACCAGCGTGGGGGCGGCGAGGAACGAGCAGTACTTC
TRBV12-5	TRBJ1-2	NA	NA	CASGFGRTDYGYTF	TGTGCTAGTGGTTTCGGCAGGACCGACTATGGCTACACCTTC
TRBV5-1	TRBJ1-4	NA	NA	CASSLWQGSEKLFF	TGCGCCAGCAGCTTGTGGCAGGGGAGCGAAAAACTGTTTTTT
TRBV5-1	TRBJ1-2	NA	NA	CASSLQGPYGYTF	TGCGCCAGCAGCCTACAGGGTCCCTATGGCTACACCTTC
TRBV10-1	TRBJ2-3	NA	few	CASSESTGAPGYTQYF	TGCGCCAGCAGTGAGTCTACGGGAGCGCCCGGGTATACGCAGTATTTT
TRBV28	TRBJ1-5	NA	NA	CASSYPGSGQPQHF	TGTGCCAGCAGTTATCCAGGATCCGGTCAGCCCCAGCATTTT
TRBV7-6	TRBJ1-6	NA	NA	CASSLMASYNSPLHF	TGTGCCAGCAGCTTAATGGCTTCCTATAATTCACCCCTCCACTTT
TRBV24-1	TRBJ2-7	NA	NA	CATSDNGQPPYEQYF	TGTGCCACCAGTGATAACGGACAGCCTCCCTACGAGCAGTACTTC
TRBV28	TRBJ1-5	TRBD1	NA	CATGTGRQPQHF	TGTGCCACCGGGACAGGTAGGCAGCCCCAGCATTTT
TRBV5-8	TRBJ2-5	NA	NA	CASSFSQETQYF	TGTGCCAGCAGCTTTTCGCAAGAGACCCAGTACTTC
TRBV7-9	TRBJ2-7	NA	NA	CASSLQASGHEQYF	TGTGCCAGCAGCTTACAGGCAAGCGGCCACGAGCAGTACTTC
TRBV5-1	TRBJ2-7	NA	NA	CASSRGDWVGLNEQYF	TGCGCCAGCAGCCGTGGGGATTGGGTGGGGTTGAACGAGCAGTACTTC
TRBV10-1	TRBJ2-3	TRBD1	NA	CASSTDRERRDTQYF	TGCGCCAGCAGTACGGACAGGGAGAGAAGAGATACGCAGTATTTT
TRBV9	TRBJ1-1	NA	NA	CASSVAGSMNTEAFF	TGTGCCAGCAGCGTAGCCGGCAGTATGAACACTGAAGCTTTCTTT
TRBV7-9	TRBJ1-2	NA	NA	CASSRDTLYGYTF	TGTGCCAGCAGCAGGGACACCCTCTATGGCTACACCTTC
TRBV7-9	TRBJ1-2	NA	NA	CASSLAGTILYGYTF	TGTGCCAGCAGCTTAGCTGGGACGATCCTCTATGGCTACACCTTC
TRBV9	TRBJ1-2	TRBD1	NA	CASSAPGQRSYGYTF	TGTGCCAGCAGCGCCCCGGGACAGCGAAGCTATGGCTACACCTTC
TRBV18	TRBJ1-2	NA	NA	CASSPALGDNYGYTF	TGTGCCAGCTCACCGGCCTTAGGTGATAACTATGGCTACACCTTC
TRBV28	TRBJ2-3	NA	NA	CASSSSIGALSSTDTQYF	TGTGCCAGCAGTTCCAGTATTGGGGCGCTTTCTAGCACAGATACGCAGTATTTT
TRBV6-2/TRBV6-3	TRBJ2-7	NA	NA	CASSFLYYRPYEQYF	TGTGCCAGCAGCTTCCTTTACTACCGTCCCTACGAGCAGTACTTC
TRBV11-1	TRBJ1-2	NA	few	CASSFRQGLGYTF	TGTGCCAGCAGCTTCCGGCAGGGACTTGGCTACACCTTC